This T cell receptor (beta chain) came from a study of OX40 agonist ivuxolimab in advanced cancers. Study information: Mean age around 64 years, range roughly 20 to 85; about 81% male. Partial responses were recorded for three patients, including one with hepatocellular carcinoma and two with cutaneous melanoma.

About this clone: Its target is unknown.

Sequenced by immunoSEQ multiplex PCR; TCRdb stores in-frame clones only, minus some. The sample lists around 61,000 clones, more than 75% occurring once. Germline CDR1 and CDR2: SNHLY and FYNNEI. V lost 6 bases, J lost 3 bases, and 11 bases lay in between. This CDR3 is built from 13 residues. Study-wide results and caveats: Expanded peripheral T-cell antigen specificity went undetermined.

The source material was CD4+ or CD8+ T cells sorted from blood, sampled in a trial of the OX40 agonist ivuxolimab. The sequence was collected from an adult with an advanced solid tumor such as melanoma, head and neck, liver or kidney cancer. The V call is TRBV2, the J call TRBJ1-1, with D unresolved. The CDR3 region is CASRYGEDTEAFF. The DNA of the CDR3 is TGTGCCAGCAGGTACGGGGAGGACACTGAAGCTTTCTTT.